The clone carrying this T cell receptor (beta chain) was observed once. Its antigen remains unknown. Assay used: immunoSEQ multiplex PCR; TCRdb lists only in-frame clones, some missing. Of under 550,000 clones listed, roughly 95% are singletons. This specimen comes from a study of shared clonotypes between healthy human individuals. Study-wide findings and caveats: The authors expected sequencing depth to affect clonotype sharing among donors.

Trimming took 0 bases from V and 5 from J; bases not matched to a gene: 12. CDR1 and CDR2 (germline): LNHNV, YYDKDF (reference sequence). This CDR3 region has 19 residues. The chain employs TRBV15 and TRBJ2-2; TRBD2 matches 10 bases. The sample taken for sequencing was naive CD4+ T cells sorted from blood. Subset of the sample: CD45RA+ positively selected. The TCR was taken from a woman in her twenties or thirties in good health. In DNA, the CDR3 is TGTGCCACCAGCAGAGATCCACGACAGCGGGAGGGCCGGACCGGGGAGCTGTTTTTT. As protein: CATSRDPRQREGRTGELFF.